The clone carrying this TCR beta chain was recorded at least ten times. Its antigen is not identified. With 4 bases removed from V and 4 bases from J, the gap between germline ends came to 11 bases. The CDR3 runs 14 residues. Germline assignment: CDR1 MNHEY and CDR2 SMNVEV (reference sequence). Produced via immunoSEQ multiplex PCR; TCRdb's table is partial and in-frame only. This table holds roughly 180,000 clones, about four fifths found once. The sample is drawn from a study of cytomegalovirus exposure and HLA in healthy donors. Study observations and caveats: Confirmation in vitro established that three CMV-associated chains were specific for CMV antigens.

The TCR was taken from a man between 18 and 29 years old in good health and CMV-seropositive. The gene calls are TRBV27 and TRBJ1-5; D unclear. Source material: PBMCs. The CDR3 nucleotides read TGTGCCAGCAGTTCGGGCCGGGATAATCAGCCCCAGCATTTT. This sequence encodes CASSSGRDNQPQHF.